This TCR beta chain was captured by sequencing in a study of response to subunit inactivated influenza vaccine. Study-wide results and limits: The authors suggested that few new T cells are recruited per seasonal influenza vaccination.

TCRdb re-called the RT-PCR reads through MiXCR, storing one row per CDR3 protein. The sample contains 450,000 to 600,000 distinct CDR3 sequences, about 15% of which appear only once. In this sample, this clonotype turned up a few times. Its antigen remains unknown. The CDR3 has 16 amino acids. V gave up 2 bases and J gave up 2 bases, with 14 bases separating them. Germline V gene sequence: CDR1 SEHNR, CDR2 FQNEAQ (reference sequence). The specimen comprised CD4+ T cells sorted from PBMCs, sampled about 23 months after vaccination. The chain couples TRBV7-9 to TRBJ2-3, with D possibly being TRBD1 or TRBD2 (6 bases each). The TCR comes from a man between 50 and 69 years old who received an inactivated influenza vaccine. The CDR3 protein is CASSLNGGGATDTQYF. Here the CDR3 DNA reads TGTGCCAGCAGCTTAAATGGGGGCGGGGCCACAGATACGCAGTATTTT. The entire variable domain, with the rest obtained from reference TRBV7-9 and TRBJ2-3, is as follows: DTGVSQNPRHKITKRGQNVTFRCDPISEHNRLYWYRQTLGQGPEFLTYFQNEAQLEKSRLLSDRFSAERPKGSFSTLEIQRTEQGDSAMYLCASSLNGGGATDTQYFGPGTRLTVL.